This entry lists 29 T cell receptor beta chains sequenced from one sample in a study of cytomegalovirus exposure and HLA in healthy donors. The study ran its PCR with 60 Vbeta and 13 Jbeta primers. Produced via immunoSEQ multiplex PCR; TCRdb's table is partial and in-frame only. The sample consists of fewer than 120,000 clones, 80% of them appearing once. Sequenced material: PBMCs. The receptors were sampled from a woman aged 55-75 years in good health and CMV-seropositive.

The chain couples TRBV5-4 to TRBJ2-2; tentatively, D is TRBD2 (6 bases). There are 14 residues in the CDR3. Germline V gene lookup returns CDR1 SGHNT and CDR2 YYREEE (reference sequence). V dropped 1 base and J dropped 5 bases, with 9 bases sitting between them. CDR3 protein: CASSLRERTGELFF. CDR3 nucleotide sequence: TGTGCCAGCAGCTTGCGGGAGAGAACCGGGGAGCTGTTTTTT.

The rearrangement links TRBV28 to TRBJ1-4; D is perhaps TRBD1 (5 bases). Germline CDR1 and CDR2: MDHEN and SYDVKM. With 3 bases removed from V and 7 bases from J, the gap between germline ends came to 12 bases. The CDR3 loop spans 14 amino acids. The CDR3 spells CASSFLLDSEKLFF. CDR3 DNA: TGTGCCAGCAGTTTTCTCCTTGACAGTGAAAAACTGTTTTTT.

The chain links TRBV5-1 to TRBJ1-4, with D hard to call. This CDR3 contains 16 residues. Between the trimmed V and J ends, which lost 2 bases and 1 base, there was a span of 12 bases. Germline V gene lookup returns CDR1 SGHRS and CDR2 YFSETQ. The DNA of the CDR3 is TGCGCCAGCAGCTTCGGCAGCGTCGGAACTAATGAAAAACTGTTTTTT. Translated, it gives CASSFGSVGTNEKLFF. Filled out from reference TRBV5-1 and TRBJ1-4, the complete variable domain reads KAGVTQTPRYLIKTRGQQVTLSCSPISGHRSVSWYQQTPGQGLQFLFEYFSETQRNKGNFPGRFSGRQFSNSRSEMNVSTLELGDSALYLCASSFGSVGTNEKLFFGSGTQLSVL.

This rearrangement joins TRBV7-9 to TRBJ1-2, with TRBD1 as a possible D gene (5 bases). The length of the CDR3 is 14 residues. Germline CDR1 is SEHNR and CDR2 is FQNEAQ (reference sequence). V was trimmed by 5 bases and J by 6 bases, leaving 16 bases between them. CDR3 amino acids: CASSAGPTVDGYTF. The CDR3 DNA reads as TGTGCCAGCAGCGCTGGACCGACAGTTGATGGCTACACCTTC.

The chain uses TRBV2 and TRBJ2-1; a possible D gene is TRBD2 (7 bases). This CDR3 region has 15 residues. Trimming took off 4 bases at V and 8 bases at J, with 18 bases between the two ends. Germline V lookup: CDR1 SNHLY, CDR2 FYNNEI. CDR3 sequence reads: CASSGLTRGADEQFF. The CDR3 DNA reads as TGTGCCAGCAGTGGTCTTACTCGGGGGGCCGATGAGCAGTTCTTC.

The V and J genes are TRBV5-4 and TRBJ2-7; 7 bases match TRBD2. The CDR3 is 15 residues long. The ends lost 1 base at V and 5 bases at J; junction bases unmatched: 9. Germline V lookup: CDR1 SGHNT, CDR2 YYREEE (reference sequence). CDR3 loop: CASSLSLASGDEQYF. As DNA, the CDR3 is TGTGCCAGCAGCTTGAGCCTGGCTAGCGGCGACGAGCAGTACTTC.

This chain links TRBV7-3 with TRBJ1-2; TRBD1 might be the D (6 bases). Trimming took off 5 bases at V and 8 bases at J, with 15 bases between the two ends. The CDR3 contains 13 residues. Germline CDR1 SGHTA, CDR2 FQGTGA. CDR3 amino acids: CASSPDRTGGYTF. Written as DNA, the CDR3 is TGTGCCAGCAGCCCCGACAGGACCGGAGGCTACACCTTC.

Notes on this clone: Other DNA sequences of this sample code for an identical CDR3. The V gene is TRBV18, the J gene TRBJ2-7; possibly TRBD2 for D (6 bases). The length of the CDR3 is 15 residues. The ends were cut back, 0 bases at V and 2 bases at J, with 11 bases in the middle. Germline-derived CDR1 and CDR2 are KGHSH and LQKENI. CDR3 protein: CASSPPGLGTYEQYF. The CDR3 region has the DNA TGTGCCAGCTCACCACCGGGACTGGGAACCTACGAGCAGTACTTC.

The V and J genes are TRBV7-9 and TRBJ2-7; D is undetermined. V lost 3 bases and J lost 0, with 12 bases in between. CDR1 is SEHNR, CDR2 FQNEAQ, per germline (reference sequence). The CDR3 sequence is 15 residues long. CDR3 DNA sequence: TGTGCCAGCAGCTTGGGCAGTCTGAACTCCTACGAGCAGTACTTC. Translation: CASSLGSLNSYEQYF.

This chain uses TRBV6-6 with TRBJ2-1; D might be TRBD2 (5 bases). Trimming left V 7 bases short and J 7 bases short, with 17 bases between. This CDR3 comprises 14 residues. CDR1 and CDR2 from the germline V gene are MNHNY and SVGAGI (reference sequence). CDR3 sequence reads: CASTVLDSGNEQFF. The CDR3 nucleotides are TGTGCCAGCACCGTACTCGACTCGGGGAATGAGCAGTTCTTC.

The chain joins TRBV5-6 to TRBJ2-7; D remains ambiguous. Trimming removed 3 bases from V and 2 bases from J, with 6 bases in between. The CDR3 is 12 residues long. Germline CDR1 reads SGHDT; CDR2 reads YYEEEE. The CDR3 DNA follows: TGTGCCAGCAGCTCGAGCCCCTACGAGCAGTACTTC. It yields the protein CASSSSPYEQYF.

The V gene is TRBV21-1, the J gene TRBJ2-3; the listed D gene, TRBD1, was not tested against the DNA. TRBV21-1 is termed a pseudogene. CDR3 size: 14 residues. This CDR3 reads CASSKNRETDTQYF. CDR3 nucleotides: TGTGCCAGCAGCAAGAACAGGGAGACAGATACGCAGTATTTT.

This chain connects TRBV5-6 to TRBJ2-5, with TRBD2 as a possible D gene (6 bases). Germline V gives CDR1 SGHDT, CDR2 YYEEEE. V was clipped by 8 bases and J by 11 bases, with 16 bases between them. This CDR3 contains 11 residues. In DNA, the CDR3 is TGTGCCAGTCAGTCGGGGGATGTGCAGTACTTC. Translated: CASQSGDVQYF.

The CDR3 nucleotides read TGTGCCAGCAGTACGGGTGGGGGACAGGGGAACACTGAAGCTTTCTTT. Encoded protein: CASSTGGGQGNTEAFF. The chain carries TRBV28 and TRBJ1-1; 9 bases fit TRBD1. The CDR3 totals 16 residues. Germline lookup yields CDR1 MDHEN and CDR2 SYDVKM. The trim removed 5 bases at V and 1 base at J, leaving 8 bases unmatched.

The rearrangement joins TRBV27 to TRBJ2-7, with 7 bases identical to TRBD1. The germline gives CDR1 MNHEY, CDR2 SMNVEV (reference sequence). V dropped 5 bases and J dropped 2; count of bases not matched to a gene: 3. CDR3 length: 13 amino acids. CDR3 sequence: CASSRQGPYEQYF. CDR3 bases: TGTGCCAGCAGTAGACAGGGACCCTACGAGCAGTACTTC.

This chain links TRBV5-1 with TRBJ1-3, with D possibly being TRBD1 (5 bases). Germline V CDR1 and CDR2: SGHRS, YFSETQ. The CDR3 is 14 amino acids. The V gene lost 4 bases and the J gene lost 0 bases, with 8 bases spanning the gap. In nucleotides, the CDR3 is TGCGCCAGCAGCCGACAGAGCTCTGGAAACACCATATATTTT. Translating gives CASSRQSSGNTIYF.

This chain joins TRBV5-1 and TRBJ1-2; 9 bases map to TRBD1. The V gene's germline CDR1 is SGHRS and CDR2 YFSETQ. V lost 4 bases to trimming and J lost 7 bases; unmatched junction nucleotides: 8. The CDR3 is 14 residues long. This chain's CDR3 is CASSVTGGRGGYTF. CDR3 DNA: TGCGCCAGCAGCGTCACAGGGGGCCGGGGTGGCTACACCTTC. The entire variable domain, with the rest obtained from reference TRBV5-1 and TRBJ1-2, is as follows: KAGVTQTPRYLIKTRGQQVTLSCSPISGHRSVSWYQQTPGQGLQFLFEYFSETQRNKGNFPGRFSGRQFSNSRSEMNVSTLELGDSALYLCASSVTGGRGGYTFGSGTRLTVV.

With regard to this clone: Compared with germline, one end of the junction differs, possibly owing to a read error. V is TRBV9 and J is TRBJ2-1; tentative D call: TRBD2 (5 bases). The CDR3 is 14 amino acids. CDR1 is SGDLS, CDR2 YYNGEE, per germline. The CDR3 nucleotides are TGTGCCAACAGCGTAAATGTGGAGGCCGATGAGCAGTTCTTC. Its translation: CANSVNVEADEQFF.

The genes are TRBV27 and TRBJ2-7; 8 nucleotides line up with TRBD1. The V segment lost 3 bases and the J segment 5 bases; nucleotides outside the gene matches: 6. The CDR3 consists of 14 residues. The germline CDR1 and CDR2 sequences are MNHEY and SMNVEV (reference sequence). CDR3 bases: TGTGCCAGCAGTTTGCAGGGGGCAGAGAACGAGCAGTACTTC. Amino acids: CASSLQGAENEQYF.

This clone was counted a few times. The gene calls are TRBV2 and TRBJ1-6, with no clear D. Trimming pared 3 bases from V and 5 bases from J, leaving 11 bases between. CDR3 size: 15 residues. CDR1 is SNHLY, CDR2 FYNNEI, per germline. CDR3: CASSDKSPHNSPLHF. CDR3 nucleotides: TGTGCCAGCAGTGATAAATCCCCCCATAATTCACCCCTCCACTTT.

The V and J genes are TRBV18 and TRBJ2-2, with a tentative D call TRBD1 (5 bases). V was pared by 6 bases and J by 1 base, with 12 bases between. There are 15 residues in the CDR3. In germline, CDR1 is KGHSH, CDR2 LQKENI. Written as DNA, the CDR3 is TGTGCCAGCTCGCCGCAGGGTCAGAACACCGGGGAGCTGTTTTTT. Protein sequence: CASSPQGQNTGELFF.

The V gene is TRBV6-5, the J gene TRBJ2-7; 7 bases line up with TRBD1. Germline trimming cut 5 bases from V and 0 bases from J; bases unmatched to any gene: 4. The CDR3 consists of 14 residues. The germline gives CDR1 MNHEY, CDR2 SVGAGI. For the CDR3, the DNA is TGTGCCAGCAGTACGACAGGGAACTCCTACGAGCAGTACTTC. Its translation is CASSTTGNSYEQYF.

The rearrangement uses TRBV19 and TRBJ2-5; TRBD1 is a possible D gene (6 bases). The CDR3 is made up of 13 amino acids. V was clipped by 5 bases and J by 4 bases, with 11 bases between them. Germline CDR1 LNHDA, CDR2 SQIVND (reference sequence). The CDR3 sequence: CASSPQGRETQYF. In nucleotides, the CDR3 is TGTGCCAGTAGTCCACAGGGTAGAGAGACCCAGTACTTC.

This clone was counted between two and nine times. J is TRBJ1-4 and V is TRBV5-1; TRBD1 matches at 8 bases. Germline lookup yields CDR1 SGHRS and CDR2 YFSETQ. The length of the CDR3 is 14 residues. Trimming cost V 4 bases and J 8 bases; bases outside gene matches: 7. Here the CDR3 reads CASSPDRVGEKLFF. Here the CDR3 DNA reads TGCGCCAGCAGCCCGGACAGGGTTGGCGAAAAACTGTTTTTT.

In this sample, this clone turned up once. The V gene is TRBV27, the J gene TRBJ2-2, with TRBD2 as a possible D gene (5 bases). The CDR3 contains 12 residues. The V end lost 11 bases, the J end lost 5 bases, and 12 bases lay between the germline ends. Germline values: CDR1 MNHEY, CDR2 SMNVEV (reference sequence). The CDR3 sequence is CASARGTGELFF. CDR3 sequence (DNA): TGTGCCTCAGCCCGGGGAACCGGGGAGCTGTTTTTT.

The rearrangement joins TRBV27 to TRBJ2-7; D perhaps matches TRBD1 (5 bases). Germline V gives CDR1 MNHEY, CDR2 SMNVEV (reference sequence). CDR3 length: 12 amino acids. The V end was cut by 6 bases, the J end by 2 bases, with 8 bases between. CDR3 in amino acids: CASRKDTYEQYF. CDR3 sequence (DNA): TGTGCCAGCAGAAAGGACACCTACGAGCAGTACTTC.

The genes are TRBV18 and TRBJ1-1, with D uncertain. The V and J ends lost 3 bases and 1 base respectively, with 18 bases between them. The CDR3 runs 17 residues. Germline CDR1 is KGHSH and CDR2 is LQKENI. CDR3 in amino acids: CASSPRQRDFGNTEAFF. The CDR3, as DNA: TGTGCCAGCTCACCCCGGCAGCGAGATTTTGGGAACACTGAAGCTTTCTTT.

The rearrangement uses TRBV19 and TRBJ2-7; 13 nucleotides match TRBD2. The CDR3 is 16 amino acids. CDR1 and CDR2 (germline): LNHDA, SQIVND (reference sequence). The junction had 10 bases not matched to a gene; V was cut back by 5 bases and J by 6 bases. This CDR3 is CASSARRTSGSPEQYF. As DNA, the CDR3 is TGTGCCAGTAGTGCACGGAGGACTAGCGGGAGCCCCGAGCAGTACTTC.

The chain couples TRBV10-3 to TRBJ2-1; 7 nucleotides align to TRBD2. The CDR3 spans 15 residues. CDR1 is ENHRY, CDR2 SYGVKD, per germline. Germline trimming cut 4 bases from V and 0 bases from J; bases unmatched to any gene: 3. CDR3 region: CAISAGGSSYNEQFF. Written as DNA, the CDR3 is TGTGCCATCAGTGCCGGGGGGAGCTCCTACAATGAGCAGTTCTTC.